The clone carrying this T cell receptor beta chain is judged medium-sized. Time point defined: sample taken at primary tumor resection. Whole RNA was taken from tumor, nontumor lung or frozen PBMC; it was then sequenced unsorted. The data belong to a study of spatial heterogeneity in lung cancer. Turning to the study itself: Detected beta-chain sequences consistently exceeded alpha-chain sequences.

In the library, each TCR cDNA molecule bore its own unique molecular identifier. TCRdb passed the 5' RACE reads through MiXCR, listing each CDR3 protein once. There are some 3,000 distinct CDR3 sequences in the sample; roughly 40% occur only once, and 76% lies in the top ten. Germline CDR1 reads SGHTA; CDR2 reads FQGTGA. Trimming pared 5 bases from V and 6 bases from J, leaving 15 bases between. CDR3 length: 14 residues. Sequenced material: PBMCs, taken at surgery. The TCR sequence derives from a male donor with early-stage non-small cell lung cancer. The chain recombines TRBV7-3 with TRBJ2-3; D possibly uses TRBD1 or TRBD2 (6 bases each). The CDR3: CASSLSGAADTQYF. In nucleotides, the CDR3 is TGTGCCAGCAGCCTCTCGGGGGCCGCGGATACGCAGTATTTT.